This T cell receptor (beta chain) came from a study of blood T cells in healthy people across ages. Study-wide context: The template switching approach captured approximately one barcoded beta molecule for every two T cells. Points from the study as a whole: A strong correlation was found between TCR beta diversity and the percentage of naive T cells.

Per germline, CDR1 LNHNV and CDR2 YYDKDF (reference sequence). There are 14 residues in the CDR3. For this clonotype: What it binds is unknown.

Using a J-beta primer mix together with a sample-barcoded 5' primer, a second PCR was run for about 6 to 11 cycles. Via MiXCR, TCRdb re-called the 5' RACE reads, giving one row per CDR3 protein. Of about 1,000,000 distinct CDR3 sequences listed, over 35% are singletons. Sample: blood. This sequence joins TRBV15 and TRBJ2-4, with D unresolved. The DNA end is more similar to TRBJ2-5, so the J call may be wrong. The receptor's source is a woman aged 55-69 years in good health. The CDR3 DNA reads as TGTGCCACCAGCGACGTTTGGCGGCAAGAGACCCAGTACTTC. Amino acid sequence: CATSDVWRQETQYF.